This paragraph covers one T cell receptor beta chain sequence. Its specificity is not known. This entry comes from a study of OX40 agonist ivuxolimab in advanced cancers. Overall study context: In this cohort, patients received ivuxolimab, an agonistic anti-OX40 (CD134) antibody. Of the participants, under 50% had some prior anti-PD-1, anti-PD-L1 or anti-CTLA-4 therapy, which was allowed. Study findings and constraints: Clonal expansion by week 6 occurred in CD4+ and CD8+ blood T cells (at 0.1 to 3.0 mg/kg).

This CDR3 has 12 amino acids. Between the trimmed V and J ends, which lost 0 bases and 8 bases, there was a span of 8 bases. Germline V gene data show CDR1 as SGDLS and CDR2 as YYNGEE. The repertoire was sequenced with immunoSEQ multiplex PCR; TCRdb's copy has only in-frame clones and lacks some. The sample shows some 75,000 clones, around nine tenths of them seen only once. The chain joins TRBV9 to TRBJ1-2, with TRBD1 as a possible D gene (5 bases). The sequenced sample was CD4+ or CD8+ T cells sorted from blood, obtained in a trial of the OX40 agonist ivuxolimab. The receptor was isolated from an adult with an advanced solid tumor such as melanoma, head and neck, liver or kidney cancer. The CDR3 nucleotides are TGTGCCAGCAGCGTAGGACGGGGCGGCTACACCTTC. Amino acid sequence: CASSVGRGGYTF. The entire variable domain, with the rest obtained from reference TRBV9 and TRBJ1-2, is as follows: DSGVTQTPKHLITATGQRVTLRCSPRSGDLSVYWYQQSLDQGLQFLIQYYNGEERAKGNILERFSAQQFPDLHSELNLSSLELGDSALYFCASSVGRGGYTFGSGTRLTVV.